This entry lists 9 T cell receptor beta chains sequenced from one sample in a study of T-cell reconstitution after alpha-beta-depleted transplantation in children. Molecular barcoding with unique molecular identifiers was used for the TCRbeta library. TCRdb reprocessed the PCR reads via MiXCR and lists one record per CDR3 protein. The table lists fewer than 750,000 distinct CDR3 sequences, roughly 30% of them singletons, with about 35% in the top ten. The input for sequencing was PBMCs, taken before TCRalphabeta/CD19-depleted stem cell transplant. Receptor source: a boy in the first two years of life with Wiskott-Aldrich syndrome, due to receive a stem cell transplant.

The rearrangement uses TRBV5-6 and TRBJ1-1; 7 positions agree with TRBD1. Per germline, CDR1 SGHDT and CDR2 YYEEEE. The length of the CDR3 is 12 residues. V was clipped by 4 bases and J by 9 bases; unmatched bases: 6. DNA for the CDR3: TGTGCCAGCAGCAGATGGGACAGTAAAGCTTTCTTT. Translation: CASSRWDSKAFF.

The rearrangement links TRBV7-9 to TRBJ1-3; D not certain. CDR1 SEHNR and CDR2 FQNEAQ come from the germline V gene (reference sequence). The CDR3 is made up of 15 amino acids. Trimming pared 4 bases from V and 0 bases from J, leaving 10 bases between. DNA of the CDR3: TGTGCCAGCAGCTCAGGACGGAGCTCTGGAAACACCATATATTTT. As protein: CASSSGRSSGNTIYF.

A few counts support this clonotype. The chain has TRBV12-3 or TRBV12-4 and TRBJ1-1, with a possible D match to TRBD1 (5 bases). CDR3 size: 12 residues. V was cut by 3 bases and J by 6 bases, with 8 bases left in between. Here the CDR3 DNA reads TGTGCCAGCAGTTTTCTAGGGGCTGAAGCTTTCTTT. It encodes CASSFLGAEAFF.

This clonotype was seen only a few times. V usage is TRBV5-1 and J usage is TRBJ1-2; D not certain. Trimming left V 5 bases short and J 5 bases short, with 13 bases between. The V gene's germline CDR1 is SGHRS and CDR2 YFSETQ. The CDR3 length is 13 residues. The CDR3 DNA reads TGCGCCAGCAGTTTCCCGGGCGGGTATGGCTACACCTTC. Encoded protein: CASSFPGGYGYTF.

The gene calls are TRBV10-3 and TRBJ2-2, with D possibly TRBD1 on 5 matching bases. The germline gives CDR1 ENHRY, CDR2 SYGVKD. This CDR3 is 11 amino acids long. V lost 10 bases and J lost 6, with 9 bases in between. CDR3 sequence (DNA): TGTGCCACCACCAGGGCCGGGGAGCTGTTTTTT. It specifies CATTRAGELFF.

This clonotype came up a few times. V is TRBV11-2 and J is TRBJ2-7; TRBD1 aligns across 7 bases. Germline V gives CDR1 SGHAT, CDR2 FQNNGV. The CDR3 has 17 amino acids. V gave up 5 bases and J gave up 2 bases; unmatched junction bases: 15. The CDR3: CASSISLTPGQTYEQYF. CDR3 nucleotides: TGTGCCAGCAGCATAAGTTTAACACCGGGACAGACCTACGAGCAGTACTTC.

The rearrangement links TRBV10-3 to TRBJ2-1; 14 nucleotides match TRBD2. The CDR3 contains 20 residues. The germline CDR1 and CDR2 sequences are ENHRY and SYGVKD. The junction had 9 bases not matched to a gene; V was cut back by 0 bases and J by 2 bases. The CDR3 loop reads CAISESSGTSGRGPYNEQFF. DNA for the CDR3: TGTGCCATCAGTGAGTCGTCCGGGACTAGCGGGAGAGGACCCTACAATGAGCAGTTCTTC.

This clonotype has just a few counts. The V call is TRBV6-1, the J call TRBJ1-5, with a possible D match to TRBD1 (5 bases). The V gene lost 5 bases and the J gene lost 3 bases, with 11 bases spanning the gap. This CDR3 comprises 14 residues. Looked up from germline, CDR1 is MNHNS and CDR2 is SASEGT. CDR3 residues: CASSMGGNNQPQHF. The CDR3 nucleotides are TGTGCCAGCAGTATGGGGGGTAACAATCAGCCCCAGCATTTT.

V usage is TRBV7-9 and J usage is TRBJ2-2; 14 nucleotides line up with TRBD2. Germline CDR1 and CDR2: SEHNR and FQNEAQ (reference sequence). The V gene end was trimmed by 4 bases and the J gene end by 6 bases; junction bases not matched to a gene: 4. The length of the CDR3 is 16 residues. CDR3 in amino acids: CASSSGLAGVAGELFF. CDR3 coding DNA: TGTGCCAGCAGCTCGGGACTAGCGGGAGTAGCCGGGGAGCTGTTTTTT.